This T cell receptor beta chain was observed in a study of blood T cell repertoires in COVID-19. Overall study context: The origin of the acute and convalescent COVID-19 samples was the United States, Italy and Spain.

Germline CDR1 and CDR2: SGHRS and YFSETQ. With 4 bases removed from V and 6 bases from J, the gap between germline ends came to 19 bases. The CDR3 runs 15 residues. Only a few counts were recorded for this clone. Individuals aged about 18 to 89 years were recruited from roughly 23 US areas. Cohorts were assigned according to the clinical history that participants reported. Under the authors' procedure: Amplification from reference gene primers served as the basis for estimated nucleated cell counts. Assay used: immunoSEQ multiplex PCR; TCRdb lists only in-frame clones, some missing. D and trimming were read from the DNA, whereas the V and J calls and clone size are those reported in that table. The sample lists under 300,000 clones, approximately 90% seen once, with 2% to 2.5% in the top ten.

The V gene is TRBV5-1, the J gene TRBJ1-2, with D tentatively TRBD1 (5 bases). Sequenced sample: PBMCs or T cells enriched from blood (not recorded which). The receptor was isolated from a woman aged 18-29 years who had recovered from COVID-19. The CDR3 spells CASSHQGKSYDGYTF. DNA for the CDR3: TGCGCCAGCAGCCATCAGGGAAAGAGTTACGATGGCTACACCTTC.